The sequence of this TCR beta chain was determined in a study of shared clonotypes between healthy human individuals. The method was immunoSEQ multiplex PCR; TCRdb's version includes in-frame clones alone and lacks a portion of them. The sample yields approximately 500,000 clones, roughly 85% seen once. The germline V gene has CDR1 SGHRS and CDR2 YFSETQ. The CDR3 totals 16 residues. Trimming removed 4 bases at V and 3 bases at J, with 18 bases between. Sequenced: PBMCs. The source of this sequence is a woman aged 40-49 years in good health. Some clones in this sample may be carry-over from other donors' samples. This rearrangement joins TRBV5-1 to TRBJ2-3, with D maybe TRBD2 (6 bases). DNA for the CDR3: TGCGCCAGCAGCCCGCAGGCGGGAATCAGGACAGATACGCAGTATTTT. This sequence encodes CASSPQAGIRTDTQYF.